One sample yielded the 17 T cell receptor beta chains listed below, sequenced in a study of cytomegalovirus exposure and HLA in healthy donors. PCR employed 60 Vbeta and 13 Jbeta primers. Repertoires were generated with immunoSEQ multiplex PCR, while TCRdb's copy carries only in-frame clones and drops some. Of more than 85,000 clones listed, roughly 9.4% are singletons. The sequencing sample was made of PBMCs. Source of these receptors: a man aged 50 to 60 in good health and CMV-seropositive.

This clone was detected only a few times. J is TRBJ2-5 and V is TRBV7-9, with TRBD2 identical over 7 bases. Per germline, CDR1 SEHNR and CDR2 FQNEAQ (reference sequence). The CDR3 consists of 16 residues. J was trimmed by 1 base and V by 5 bases; bases with no gene match: 10. In nucleotides, the CDR3 is TGTGCCAGCAGCGCAAGGACTAGAGTCGCCCAAGAGACCCAGTACTTC. Encoded protein: CASSARTRVAQETQYF. Supplemented by reference TRBV7-9 and TRBJ2-5, the full variable domain reads DTGVSQNPRHKITKRGQNVTFRCDPISEHNRLYWYRQTLGQGPEFLTYFQNEAQLEKSRLLSDRFSAERPKGSFSTLEIQRTEQGDSAMYLCASSARTRVAQETQYFGPGTRLLVL.

The table lists this clone with many counts. This chain uses TRBV30 with TRBJ1-6, with D perhaps matching TRBD1 (5 bases). The germline gives CDR1 GTSNPN, CDR2 SVGIG (reference sequence). This CDR3 spans 14 amino acids. The V end was cut by 2 bases, the J end by 7 bases, with 12 bases between. The CDR3 protein is CAWSYKGSNSPLHF. CDR3 DNA: TGTGCCTGGAGTTATAAGGGGTCGAATTCACCCCTCCACTTT. Looking up the rest from reference TRBV30 and TRBJ1-6 gives the full variable domain: SQTIHQWPATLVQPVGSPLSLECTVEGTSNPNLYWYRQAAGRGLQLLFYSVGIGQISSEVPQNLSASRPQDRQFILSSKKLLLSDSGFYLCAWSYKGSNSPLHFGNGTRLTVT.

This chain joins TRBV7-9 and TRBJ1-4, with 10 bases that match TRBD1. Germline V CDR1 and CDR2: SEHNR, FQNEAQ (reference sequence). The CDR3 length is 14 residues. Trimming cost V 5 bases and J 5 bases; bases outside gene matches: 2. The CDR3 spells CASSETGGNEKLFF. The CDR3 nucleotides read TGTGCCAGCAGCGAGACAGGGGGCAATGAAAAACTGTTTTTT.

This clone has a count of ten or more. The genes are TRBV19 and TRBJ2-1, with a weak D call TRBD2 (6 bases). The CDR3 contains 15 residues. The ends were cut back, 5 bases at V and 7 bases at J, with 18 bases in the middle. Germline assignment: CDR1 LNHDA and CDR2 SQIVND (reference sequence). CDR3 DNA: TGTGCCAGTAGTGATCACCGGGGGTTTTCAAATGAGCAGTTCTTC. Encoded protein: CASSDHRGFSNEQFF.

This clone was observed a few times. The rearrangement links TRBV11-2 to TRBJ1-4; weak D call: TRBD1 (5 bases). Trimming removed 5 bases at V and 0 bases at J, with 13 bases between. CDR1 SGHAT and CDR2 FQNNGV come from the germline V gene. The CDR3 runs to 16 residues. The CDR3 reads CASSPGLKATNEKLFF. CDR3 in DNA: TGTGCCAGCAGCCCGGGACTCAAGGCAACTAATGAAAAACTGTTTTTT.

There are a few counts of this clone. The chain is built from TRBV10-3 and TRBJ1-1; D remains unclear. Trimming pared 3 bases from V and 4 bases from J, leaving 12 bases between. In germline, CDR1 is ENHRY, CDR2 SYGVKD. This CDR3 region has 14 residues. The CDR3 region has the DNA TGTGCCATCAGTGACTTCGGACGGGGCACTGAAGCTTTCTTT. It codes for CAISDFGRGTEAFF.

A few counts support this clone. The chain links TRBV20-1 to TRBJ1-1; no firm D call. The CDR3 is 10 amino acids. Germline V gene sequence: CDR1 DFQATT, CDR2 SNEGSKA (reference sequence). Trimming pared 5 bases from V and 5 bases from J, leaving 6 bases between. CDR3 DNA sequence: TGCAGTGCTCTAGATACTGAAGCTTTCTTT. This encodes CSALDTEAFF.

This chain connects TRBV7-9 to TRBJ2-1; 8 bases map to TRBD2. Trimming at V came to 3 bases and at J to 4 bases, leaving 8 bases not matched to a gene. This CDR3 region has 16 residues. CDR1 is SEHNR, CDR2 FQNEAQ, per germline (reference sequence). CDR3 nucleotide sequence: TGTGCCAGCAGCTTTGGGGGGACTAGGAAGTACAATGAGCAGTTCTTC. It is translated as CASSFGGTRKYNEQFF.

This clone was picked up a small number of times. The chain carries TRBV27 and TRBJ2-3, with 7 bases matching TRBD2. The CDR3 contains 19 residues. Trimming removed 7 bases from V and 3 bases from J; junction bases left unmatched: 22. Germline values: CDR1 MNHEY, CDR2 SMNVEV (reference sequence). CDR3: CASTPPWREPLTRTDTQYF. CDR3 sequence (DNA): TGTGCCAGCACCCCCCCGTGGCGGGAGCCGTTAACCAGGACAGATACGCAGTATTTT.

The chain combines TRBV5-6 with TRBJ2-2; 10 bases line up with TRBD2. V dropped 2 bases and J dropped 7; count of bases not matched to a gene: 2. The CDR3 is 14 amino acids. Germline CDR1 SGHDT, CDR2 YYEEEE. The CDR3 region has the DNA TGTGCCAGCAGCTTACCTAGCGGGAGCGGGGAGCTGTTTTTT. Encoded protein: CASSLPSGSGELFF. Combining the CDR3 with reference TRBV5-6 and TRBJ2-2 gives the whole variable domain DAGVTQSPTHLIKTRGQQVTLRCSPKSGHDTVSWYQQALGQGPQFIFQYYEEEERQRGNFPDRFSGHQFPNYSSELNVNALLLGDSALYLCASSLPSGSGELFFGEGSRLTVL.

This clone was found a few times. This sequence joins TRBV7-9 and TRBJ2-1; a weak D match, TRBD2 (6 bases). Germline CDR1 is SEHNR and CDR2 is FQNEAQ (reference sequence). The CDR3 runs to 15 residues. Trimming took 2 bases from V and 9 from J, leaving 17 bases between them. The CDR3 region has the DNA TGTGCCAGCAGCTTATTGGCGGGGCCGCGCGGTGAGCAGTTCTTC. It is translated as CASSLLAGPRGEQFF.

The chain links TRBV7-3 to TRBJ2-3, with D tentatively TRBD1 (6 bases). The germline V and J ends were trimmed by 2 bases and 0 bases, with 12 bases remaining between them. Germline assignment: CDR1 SGHTA and CDR2 FQGTGA. The CDR3 sequence is 16 residues long. The DNA for the CDR3 is TGTGCCAGCAGCTTAGGGCTCGGACAGAGCACAGATACGCAGTATTTT. This encodes CASSLGLGQSTDTQYF.

This clone was counted a few times. The rearrangement joins TRBV18 to TRBJ2-3; D remains ambiguous. The germline gives CDR1 KGHSH, CDR2 LQKENI. V lost 3 bases, J lost 2 bases, and 9 bases lay in between. The CDR3 runs to 14 residues. The CDR3 DNA sequence: TGTGCCAGCTCACCCCCGAGGCCCACAGATACGCAGTATTTT. Protein product: CASSPPRPTDTQYF.

The J gene is TRBJ1-6, the V gene TRBV28; 10 nucleotides match TRBD1. The V gene end was trimmed by 2 bases and the J gene end by 7 bases; junction bases not matched to a gene: 2. The V gene's germline CDR1 is MDHEN and CDR2 SYDVKM. The CDR3 runs 15 residues. CDR3: CASSLVDRGNSPLHF. CDR3 in DNA: TGTGCCAGCAGTTTAGTGGACAGGGGGAATTCACCCCTCCACTTT.

This clone was found a few times. This chain connects TRBV4-3 to TRBJ2-7, with 7 bases fitting TRBD1. Germline lookup yields CDR1 LGHNA and CDR2 YSLEER. CDR3 size: 14 residues. After removal of 1 base from V and 0 bases from J, the junction contained 0 bases not matched to a gene. The chain's CDR3 is CASSQGDSSYEQYF. CDR3 sequence (DNA): TGCGCCAGCAGCCAAGGGGACAGCTCCTACGAGCAGTACTTC.

In this sample, this clone turned up a few times. The chain recombines TRBV5-1 with TRBJ1-2; 8 positions match TRBD1. CDR1 and CDR2 from the germline V gene are SGHRS and YFSETQ. V shed 2 bases, J shed 5 bases, and the junction held 11 bases outside the gene matches. CDR3 length: 16 amino acids. The CDR3 coding sequence is TGCGCCAGCAGCTTTGGACTCCAGGGGGCTGTTTATGGCTACACCTTC. Translation gives CASSFGLQGAVYGYTF. The full variable domain, rest sourced from reference TRBV5-1 and TRBJ1-2, is KAGVTQTPRYLIKTRGQQVTLSCSPISGHRSVSWYQQTPGQGLQFLFEYFSETQRNKGNFPGRFSGRQFSNSRSEMNVSTLELGDSALYLCASSFGLQGAVYGYTFGSGTRLTVV.

This chain joins TRBV7-2 and TRBJ2-5; 9 bases align to TRBD2. The V segment lost 2 bases and the J segment 7 bases; nucleotides outside the gene matches: 5. The germline CDR1 and CDR2 sequences are SGHTA and FQGNSA. The CDR3 is made up of 14 amino acids. Here the CDR3 DNA reads TGTGCCAGCAGCTTACTAGCGGGGCGATCGACCCAGTACTTC. It codes for CASSLLAGRSTQYF.